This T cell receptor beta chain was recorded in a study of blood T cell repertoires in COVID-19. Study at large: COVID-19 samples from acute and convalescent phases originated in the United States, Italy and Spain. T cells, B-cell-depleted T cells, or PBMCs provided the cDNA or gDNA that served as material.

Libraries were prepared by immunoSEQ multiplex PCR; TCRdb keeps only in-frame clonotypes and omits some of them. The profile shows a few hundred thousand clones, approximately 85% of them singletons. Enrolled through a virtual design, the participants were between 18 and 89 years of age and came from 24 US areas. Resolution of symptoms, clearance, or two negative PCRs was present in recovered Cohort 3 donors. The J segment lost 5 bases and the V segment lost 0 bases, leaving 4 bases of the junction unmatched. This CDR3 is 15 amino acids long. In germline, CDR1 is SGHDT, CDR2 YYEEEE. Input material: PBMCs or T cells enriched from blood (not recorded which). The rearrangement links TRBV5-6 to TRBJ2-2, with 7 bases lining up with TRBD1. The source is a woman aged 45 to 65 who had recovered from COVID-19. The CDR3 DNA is TGTGCCAGCAGCTTGGAGAGGGGGCGGACCGGGGAGCTGTTTTTT. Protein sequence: CASSLERGRTGELFF.